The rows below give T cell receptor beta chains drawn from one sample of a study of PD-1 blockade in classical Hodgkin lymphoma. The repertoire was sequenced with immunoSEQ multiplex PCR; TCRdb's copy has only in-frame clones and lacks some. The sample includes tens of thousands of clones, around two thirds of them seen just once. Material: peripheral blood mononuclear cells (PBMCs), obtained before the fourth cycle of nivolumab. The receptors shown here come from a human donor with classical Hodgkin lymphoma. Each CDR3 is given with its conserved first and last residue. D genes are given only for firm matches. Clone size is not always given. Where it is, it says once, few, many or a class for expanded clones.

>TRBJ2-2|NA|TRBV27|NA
CASSFRSPQGGAGELFF
TGTGCCAGCAGTTTCCGATCACCGCAGGGTGGGGCCGGGGAGCTGTTTTTT
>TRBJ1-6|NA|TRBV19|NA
CASSMEGDNSPLHF
TGTGCCAGTAGTATGGAGGGAGATAATTCACCCCTCCACTTT
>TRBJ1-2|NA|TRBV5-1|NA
CASSAPHFDGYTF
TGCGCCAGCAGCGCACCACATTTCGATGGCTACACCTTC
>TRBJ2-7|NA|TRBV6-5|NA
CASPEWPRYEQYF
TGTGCCAGTCCGGAGTGGCCGCGCTACGAGCAGTACTTC
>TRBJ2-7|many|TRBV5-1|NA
CASSLAGRGDEQYF
TGCGCCAGCAGCTTGGCGGGAAGGGGCGACGAGCAGTACTTC
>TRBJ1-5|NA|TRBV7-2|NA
CASSLAGGGHQPQHF
TGTGCCAGCAGCTTAGCTGGGGGGGGCCATCAGCCCCAGCATTTT
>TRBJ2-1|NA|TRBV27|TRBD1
CATQYSGTGSGIEQFF
TGTGCCACCCAATACTCCGGGACAGGGAGTGGAATTGAGCAGTTCTTC
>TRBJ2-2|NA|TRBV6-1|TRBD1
CASSVEGAVGELFF
TGTGCCAGCAGTGTTGAGGGGGCTGTCGGGGAGCTGTTTTTT
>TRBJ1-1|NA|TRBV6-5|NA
CASSWGVNTEAFF
TGTGCCAGCAGTTGGGGGGTGAACACTGAAGCTTTCTTT
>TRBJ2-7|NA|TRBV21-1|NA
CASSNKPLKAGVTEQYF
TGTGCCAGCAGCAACAAGCCCCTAAAGGCGGGAGTAACCGAGCAGTACTTC
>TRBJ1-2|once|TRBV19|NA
CASSMQTNYGYTF
TGTGCCAGTAGTATGCAGACTAACTATGGCTACACCTTC
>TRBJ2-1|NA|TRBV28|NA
CASSTSPGRNPYNEQFF
TGTGCCAGCAGCACCTCTCCCGGGAGAAACCCCTACAATGAGCAGTTCTTC
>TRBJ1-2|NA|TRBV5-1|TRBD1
CASSLNRGRGYTF
TGCGCCAGCAGCTTAAACAGGGGACGTGGCTACACCTTC
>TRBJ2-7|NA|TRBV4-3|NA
CASSQDHGRLRQYF
TGCGCCAGCAGCCAAGATCACGGTCGCTTGAGGCAGTACTTC
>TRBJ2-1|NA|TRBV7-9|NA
CASSLVPGQGTSGALWFF
TGTGCCAGCAGCTTAGTTCCGGGACAGGGGACTAGCGGAGCCCTCTGGTTCTTC
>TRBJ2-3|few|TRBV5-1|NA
CASSLEDLGGASTDTQYF
TGCGCCAGCAGCTTGGAGGATCTAGGGGGGGCTAGCACAGATACGCAGTATTTT
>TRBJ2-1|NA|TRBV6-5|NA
CASSLGGSYNEQFF
TGTGCCAGCAGCCTAGGGGGGTCCTACAATGAGCAGTTCTTC
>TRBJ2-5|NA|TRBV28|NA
CASSLFEGGTQYF
TGTGCCAGCAGTTTATTCGAGGGGGGGACCCAGTACTTC
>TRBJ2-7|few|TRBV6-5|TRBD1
CASKGAGEQYF
TGTGCCAGCAAGGGGGCCGGCGAGCAGTACTTC
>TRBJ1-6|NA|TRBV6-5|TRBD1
CASSNNRGLNSPLHF
TGTGCCAGCAGCAACAACAGGGGGCTGAATTCACCCCTCCACTTT
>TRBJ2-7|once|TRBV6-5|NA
CASSYSTGFDYEQYF
TGTGCCAGCAGTTACTCAACAGGGTTTGACTACGAGCAGTACTTC
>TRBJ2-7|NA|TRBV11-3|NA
CASSPGTPRF
TGTGCCAGCAGCCCCGGGACTCCACGTTTC
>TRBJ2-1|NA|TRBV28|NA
CASLGDLTYNEQFF
TGTGCCAGTTTGGGGGACTTGACTTACAATGAGCAGTTCTTC
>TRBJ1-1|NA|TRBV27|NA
CASSPLWTDPLNTEAFF
TGTGCCAGCAGTCCCCTCTGGACAGATCCTTTGAACACTGAAGCTTTCTTT
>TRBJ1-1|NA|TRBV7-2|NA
CASSLRQGHTEAFF
TGTGCCAGCAGCTTAAGGCAGGGGCACACTGAAGCTTTCTTT
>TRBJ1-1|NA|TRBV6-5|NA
CASSEEIEAFF
TGTGCCAGCAGTGAAGAGATTGAAGCTTTCTTT
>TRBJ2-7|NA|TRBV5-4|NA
CASSQVGYEQYF
TGTGCCAGCAGCCAGGTAGGGTACGAGCAGTACTTC
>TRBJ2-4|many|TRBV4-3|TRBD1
CASSQARTGAHIQYF
TGCGCCAGCAGCCAAGCCAGGACAGGGGCACACATTCAGTACTTC
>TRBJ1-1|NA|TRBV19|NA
CASRIDSGTANTEAFF
TGTGCCAGTAGGATTGATTCCGGGACGGCGAACACTGAAGCTTTCTTT
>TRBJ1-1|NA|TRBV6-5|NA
CASSYSGGNTEAFF
TGTGCCAGCAGTTACTCGGGAGGGAACACTGAAGCTTTCTTT
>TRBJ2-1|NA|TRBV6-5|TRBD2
CASRTGLAGGAEQFF
TGTGCCAGCAGAACGGGCCTAGCGGGAGGGGCTGAGCAGTTCTTC
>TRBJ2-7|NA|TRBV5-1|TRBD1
CASRQQGAGGYEQYF
TGCGCCAGCAGACAACAGGGGGCCGGAGGCTACGAGCAGTACTTC
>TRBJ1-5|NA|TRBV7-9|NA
CASSLRWGAATGQPQHF
TGTGCCAGCAGCCTGCGGTGGGGGGCGGCCACCGGTCAGCCCCAGCATTTT
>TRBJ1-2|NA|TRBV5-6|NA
CASSLGGDSYGYTF
TGTGCCAGCAGCTTGGGTGGGGATAGCTATGGCTACACCTTC
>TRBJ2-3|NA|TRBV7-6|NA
CASSSNTGADTQYF
TGTGCCAGCAGCTCCAACACGGGAGCAGATACGCAGTATTTT
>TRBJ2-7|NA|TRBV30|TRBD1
CAWPRDRGWCEQYF
TGTGCCTGGCCCCGGGACAGGGGATGGTGCGAGCAGTACTTC
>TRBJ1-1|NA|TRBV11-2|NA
CASSLGWGAFF
TGTGCCAGCAGCTTAGGGTGGGGAGCTTTCTTT
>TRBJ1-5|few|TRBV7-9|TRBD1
CASSSGQYQPQHF
TGTGCCAGCAGCTCGGGACAGTATCAGCCCCAGCATTTT
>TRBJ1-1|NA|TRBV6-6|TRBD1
CASSWDRENTEAFF
TGTGCCAGCAGTTGGGACAGGGAGAACACTGAAGCTTTCTTT
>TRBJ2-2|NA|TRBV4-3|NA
CASSQGNRVKFGTGELFF
TGCGCCAGCAGCCAAGGCAACAGGGTCAAGTTCGGCACCGGGGAGCTGTTTTTT
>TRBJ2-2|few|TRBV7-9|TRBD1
CASSIGQGAANTGELFF
TGTGCCAGCAGCATCGGACAGGGGGCTGCGAACACCGGGGAGCTGTTTTTT
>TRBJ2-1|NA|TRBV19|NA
CASSTPGRTYNEQFF
TGTGCCAGTAGTACCCCGGGCCGTACCTACAATGAGCAGTTCTTC
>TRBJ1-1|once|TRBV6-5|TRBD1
CASSFTGTANTEAFF
TGTGCCAGCAGTTTTACCGGGACAGCGAACACTGAAGCTTTCTTT
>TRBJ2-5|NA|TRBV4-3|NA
CASSQELQPQETQYF
TGCGCCAGCAGCCAAGAGTTACAGCCACAAGAGACCCAGTACTTC
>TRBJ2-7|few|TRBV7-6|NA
CASSPLGYEQYF
TGTGCCAGCAGCCCCCTGGGTTACGAGCAGTACTTC
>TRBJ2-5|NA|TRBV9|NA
CASSADQGIHETQYF
TGTGCCAGCAGCGCAGACCAGGGGATCCATGAGACCCAGTACTTC
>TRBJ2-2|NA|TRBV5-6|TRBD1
CASTRRRTGGAGTGELFF
TGTGCCAGCACCCGCAGGAGGACAGGGGGCGCTGGCACCGGGGAGCTGTTTTTT
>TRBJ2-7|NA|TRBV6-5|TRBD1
CASRNRQGWNEQYF
TGTGCCAGCAGGAACAGACAGGGGTGGAACGAGCAGTACTTC
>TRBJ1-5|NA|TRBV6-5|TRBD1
CASSYQGGGQPQHF
TGTGCCAGCAGTTACCAGGGGGGAGGTCAGCCCCAGCATTTT
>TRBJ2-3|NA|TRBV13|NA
CASSSTDTQYF
TGTGCCAGCAGCTCCACAGATACGCAGTATTTT
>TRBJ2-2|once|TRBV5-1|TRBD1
CASSGQGKSGELFF
TGCGCCAGCAGCGGACAGGGGAAGTCCGGGGAGCTGTTTTTT
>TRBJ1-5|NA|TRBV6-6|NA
CASIKMGGNQPQHF
TGTGCCAGCATTAAAATGGGGGGCAATCAGCCCCAGCATTTT